This T cell receptor (beta chain) originates from a study of CD8 T cells in Susac syndrome. The authors reverse transcribed about 0.5 to 1 ug RNA with random hexamers. Amplification of TCR beta CDR3 spanned 54 Vbeta and 13 Jbeta via immunoSEQ multiplex PCR. TCRdb reanalysed the immunoSEQ multiplex PCR reads using MiXCR and keeps one entry per CDR3 protein. The table includes about 140,000 distinct CDR3 sequences, around 95% detected once. V gave up 6 bases and J gave up 8 bases, with 9 bases separating them. Germline V gene sequence: CDR1 MGHDK, CDR2 SYGVNS. The CDR3 is made up of 11 amino acids. This receptor was obtained from a human donor with multiple sclerosis. The chain combines TRBV25-1 with TRBJ2-3; no clear D gene. The sample taken for sequencing was CD4+ T cells from PBMCs. The CDR3 protein is CASSLLGTQYF. CDR3 DNA sequence: TGTGCCAGCAGCCTCCTTGGTACGCAGTATTTT. The whole variable domain, remainder taken from reference TRBV25-1 and TRBJ2-3, is EADIYQTPRYLVIGTGKKITLECSQTMGHDKMYWYQQDPGMELHLIHYSYGVNSTEKGDLSSESTVSRIRTEHFPLTLESARPSHTSQYLCASSLLGTQYFGPGTRLTVL.